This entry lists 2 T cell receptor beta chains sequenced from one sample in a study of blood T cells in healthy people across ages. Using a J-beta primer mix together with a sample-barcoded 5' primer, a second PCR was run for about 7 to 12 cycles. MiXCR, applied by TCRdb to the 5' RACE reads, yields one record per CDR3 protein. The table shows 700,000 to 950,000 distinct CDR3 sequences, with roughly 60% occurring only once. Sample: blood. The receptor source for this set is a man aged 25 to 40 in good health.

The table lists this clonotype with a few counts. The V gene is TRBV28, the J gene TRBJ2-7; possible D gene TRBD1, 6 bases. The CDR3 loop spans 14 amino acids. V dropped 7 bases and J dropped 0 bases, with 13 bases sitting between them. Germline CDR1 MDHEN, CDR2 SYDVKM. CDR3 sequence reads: CASNQQGSSYEQYF. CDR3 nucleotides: TGTGCCAGCAACCAACAGGGCAGCTCCTACGAGCAGTACTTC.

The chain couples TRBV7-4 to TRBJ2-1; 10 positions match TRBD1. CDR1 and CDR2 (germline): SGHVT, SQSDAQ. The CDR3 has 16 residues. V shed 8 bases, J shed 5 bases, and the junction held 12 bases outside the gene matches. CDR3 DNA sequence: TGTGCCAGCTCCGGGACAGGGGCCACTCAAGACAATGAGCAGTTCTTC. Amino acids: CASSGTGATQDNEQFF.